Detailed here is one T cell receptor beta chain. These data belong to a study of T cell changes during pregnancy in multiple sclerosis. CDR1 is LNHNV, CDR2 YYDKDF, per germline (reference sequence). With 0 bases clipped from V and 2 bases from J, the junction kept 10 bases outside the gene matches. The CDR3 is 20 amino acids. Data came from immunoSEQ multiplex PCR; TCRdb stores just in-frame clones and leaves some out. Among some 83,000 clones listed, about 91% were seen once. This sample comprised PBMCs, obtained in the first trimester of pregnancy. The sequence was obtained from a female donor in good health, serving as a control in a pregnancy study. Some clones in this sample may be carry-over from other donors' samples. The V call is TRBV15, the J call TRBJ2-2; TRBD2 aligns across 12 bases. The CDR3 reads CATSRETLDGLAGNTGELFF. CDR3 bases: TGTGCCACCAGCAGAGAAACGCTCGATGGACTAGCGGGAAACACCGGGGAGCTGTTTTTT.